The 19 T cell receptor beta chains below were found in one sample sequenced in a study of human T cells and chemical hapten exposure. Library preparation tagged each individual cDNA molecule with a unique molecular identifier. Via MiXCR, TCRdb re-called the reads, giving one row per CDR3 protein. The data contain around 120,000 distinct CDR3 sequences, 8% to 9.5% of them seen just once; the ten biggest clones take up about 1.4%. The authors' total RNA extraction used unfractionated whole blood. Sequencing was done on a sample of whole blood. The receptors derive from a human donor in good health. Some clones in this sample may be carry-over from other donors' samples.

The table lists this clonotype with a few counts. The V and J genes are TRBV14 and TRBJ2-6, with no clear D. Germline assignment: CDR1 SGHDN and CDR2 FVKESK. The CDR3 covers 16 residues. The V end lost 1 base, the J end lost 0 bases, and 7 bases lay between the germline ends. The CDR3 coding sequence is TGTGCCAGCAGCCAAGGGCAGTTCTCTGGGGCCAACGTCCTGACTTTC. It specifies CASSQGQFSGANVLTF.

The V and J genes are TRBV25-1 and TRBJ2-7; D is perhaps TRBD1 (5 bases). The CDR3 is 12 amino acids. Germline assignment: CDR1 MGHDK and CDR2 SYGVNS. V was shortened by 5 bases and J by 5 bases, with 10 bases between the two germline ends. CDR3 amino acids: CASSPTGNEQYF. The CDR3 nucleotides read TGTGCCAGCAGTCCTACAGGTAACGAGCAGTACTTC.

This clonotype has ten or more counts. The chain has TRBV5-1 and TRBJ1-3, with a tentative D call TRBD1 (5 bases). CDR3 length equals 15 residues. Germline loops: CDR1 SGHRS, CDR2 YFSETQ. Trimming removed 5 bases at V and 0 bases at J, with 12 bases between. CDR3 residues: CASRSQESSGNTIYF. CDR3 sequence (DNA): TGCGCCAGCAGATCACAGGAGAGCTCTGGAAACACCATATATTTT.

This sequence joins TRBV20-1 and TRBJ2-7, with unresolved D. Germline CDR1 is DFQATT and CDR2 is SNEGSKA (reference sequence). The CDR3 has 14 residues. The V end was cut by 3 bases, the J end by 4 bases, with 16 bases between. Written as DNA, the CDR3 is TGCAGTGCTAGTCTTAGCATCCAGAAGTACGAGCAGTACTTC. It translates to CSASLSIQKYEQYF.

In the case of this clonotype: This sequence may be a read error, since a much larger clone differs from it by one base. The chain joins TRBV20-1 to TRBJ1-1; D perhaps matches TRBD1 (5 bases). The CDR3 has 12 residues. The germline V gene encodes CDR1 DFQATT and CDR2 SNEGSKA (reference sequence). Trimming left V 1 base short and J 12 bases short, with 15 bases between. The CDR3 reads CSARVENRPPFF. In DNA form, the CDR3 reads TGCAGTGCTAGAGTGGAGAACAGGCCACCTTTCTTT.

This clonotype was picked up many times. This rearrangement joins TRBV11-2 to TRBJ1-5; D remains unclear. From germline, CDR1 is SGHAT and CDR2 FQNNGV. V was shortened by 1 base and J by 7 bases, with 8 bases between the two germline ends. The CDR3 runs to 13 residues. In DNA, the CDR3 is TGTGCCAGCAGCTTAGGCCCAGGCCAGCCCCAGCATTTT. As protein: CASSLGPGQPQHF.

This clonotype has at least ten counts. At one end the junction does not follow the germline gene, possibly because of a read error. The rearrangement joins TRBV3-1 to TRBJ1-1; the match to TRBD1 covers 7 bases. The CDR3 is made up of 14 amino acids. Germline V lookup: CDR1 LGHDT, CDR2 YNNKEL (reference sequence). In nucleotides, the CDR3 is TGTGCCAGCAGCCAAGCGGGACAGAACTCTGAAGCTTTCTTT. Amino acids: CASSQAGQNSEAFF. Filled out from reference TRBV3-1 and TRBJ1-1, the complete variable domain reads DTAVSQTPKYLVTQMGNDKSIKCEQNLGHDTMYWYKQDSKKFLKIMFSYNNKELIINETVPNRFSPKSPDKAHLNLHINSLELGDSAVYFCASSQAGQNSEAFFGQGTRLTVV.

This clonotype has only a few counts. The CDR3 bases are TGTGCCAGCAGCTTGACTGACAGGGGAGGGGGTTATACGCAGTATTTT. Protein: CASSLTDRGGGYTQYF. The chain is built from TRBV5-5 and TRBJ2-3; maybe TRBD1 (8 bases). Germline V gene lookup returns CDR1 SGHKS and CDR2 YYEKEE (reference sequence). V lost 1 base and J 7 bases, leaving 19 bases between the germline ends. The CDR3 has 16 amino acids.

On this clonotype: This could be a read error, since a much larger clone is one nucleotide away. The rearrangement uses TRBV11-2 and TRBJ2-5, with D tentatively TRBD2 (7 bases). CDR3 size: 16 residues. The germline gives CDR1 SGHAT, CDR2 FQNNGV. The DNA of the CDR3 is TGTGTCAGCAGCTTAGAGGCCGGACTAGGGGGGGAGACCCAGTACTTC. Translation: CVSSLEAGLGGETQYF.

V usage is TRBV7-6 and J usage is TRBJ2-5; D assignment may be TRBD1 or TRBD2 (6 bases each). The CDR3 totals 15 residues. V was cut by 1 base and J by 5 bases, with 14 bases left in between. Germline CDR1 SGHVS, CDR2 FNYEAQ. The CDR3: CASSLGGADGETQYF. The CDR3 coding sequence is TGTGCCAGCAGCTTAGGGGGGGCCGACGGGGAGACCCAGTACTTC.

This clonotype came up many times. The chain has TRBV7-8 and TRBJ2-7; D not certain. The germline V gene encodes CDR1 SGHVS and CDR2 FQNEAQ. Trimming cost V 1 base and J 0 bases, with 7 bases left between them. The CDR3 runs to 14 residues. The CDR3 coding sequence is TGTGCCAGCAGCTTAGGCGACTTCTCCTACGAGCAGTACTTC. This encodes CASSLGDFSYEQYF.

This clonotype showed up just a few times. The chain carries TRBV11-2 and TRBJ2-3; 9 nucleotides match TRBD2. The CDR3 is 15 residues long. V lost 3 bases and J lost 1; bases outside the gene matches: 2. CDR1 and CDR2 (germline): SGHAT, FQNNGV. CDR3 in DNA: TGTGCCAGCAGCTTGCTAGCGGGGCGCACAGATACGCAGTATTTT. Translation: CASSLLAGRTDTQYF. Full variable domain (remainder filled in from reference TRBV11-2 and TRBJ2-3): EAGVAQSPRYKIIEKRQSVAFWCNPISGHATLYWYQQILGQGPKLLIQFQNNGVVDDSQLPKDRFSAERLKGVDSTLKIQPAKLEDSAVYLCASSLLAGRTDTQYFGPGTRLTVL.

This clonotype has at least ten counts. The J gene is TRBJ1-2, the V gene TRBV4-3; TRBD1 aligns across 8 bases. With V trimmed by 4 bases and J by 2 bases, 12 bases remained unmatched. CDR1 and CDR2 from the germline V gene are LGHNA and YSLEER. The CDR3 covers 17 residues. The DNA for the CDR3 is TGCGCCAGCAGCCGAGCTGTCGACAGGGGCCTGAACTATGGCTACACCTTC. This codes for CASSRAVDRGLNYGYTF.

This clonotype was observed a few times. V usage is TRBV5-1 and J usage is TRBJ1-5; no clear D gene. Trimming left V 0 bases short and J 4 bases short, with 8 bases between. CDR1 SGHRS and CDR2 YFSETQ come from the germline V gene. This CDR3 has 14 residues. In nucleotides, the CDR3 is TGCGCCAGCAGCTTGGACAGTCTAAATCAGCCCCAGCATTTT. Residues: CASSLDSLNQPQHF. The full variable domain, in which reference TRBV5-1 and TRBJ1-5 provide the parts outside the CDR3, is KAGVTQTPRYLIKTRGQQVTLSCSPISGHRSVSWYQQTPGQGLQFLFEYFSETQRNKGNFPGRFSGRQFSNSRSEMNVSTLELGDSALYLCASSLDSLNQPQHFGDGTRLSIL.

This clonotype was seen only a few times. The chain carries TRBV7-9 and TRBJ1-1, with a possible D match to TRBD1 (5 bases). CDR1 is SEHNR, CDR2 FQNEAQ, per germline (reference sequence). The CDR3 runs 17 residues. The V end was cut by 5 bases, the J end by 3 bases, with 22 bases between. Here the CDR3 DNA reads TGTGCCAGCAGCACTCCTCAGGCAGGCAGGGATGACACTGAAGCTTTCTTT. Its translation: CASSTPQAGRDDTEAFF. The variable domain in full, with the rest retrieved from reference TRBV7-9 and TRBJ1-1, is DTGVSQNPRHKITKRGQNVTFRCDPISEHNRLYWYRQTLGQGPEFLTYFQNEAQLEKSRLLSDRFSAERPKGSFSTLEIQRTEQGDSAMYLCASSTPQAGRDDTEAFFGQGTRLTVV.

CDR3 coding DNA: TGTGCCAGCAGCTTCGGACTAGCGGGTTTTGAGCAGTTCTTC. This gives the protein CASSFGLAGFEQFF. J is TRBJ2-1 and V is TRBV5-5; 11 nucleotides align to TRBD2. V lost 2 bases, J lost 9 bases, and 4 bases stayed unmatched. This CDR3 is 14 amino acids long. Per the germline V gene, CDR1 is SGHKS and CDR2 is YYEKEE (reference sequence). Drawing the rest from reference TRBV5-5 and TRBJ2-1, the complete variable domain is DAGVTQSPTHLIKTRGQQVTLRCSPISGHKSVSWYQQVLGQGPQFIFQYYEKEERGRGNFPDRFSARQFPNYSSELNVNALLLGDSALYLCASSFGLAGFEQFFGPGTRLTVL.

This clonotype was observed a few times. The chain recombines TRBV7-9 with TRBJ2-3, with 15 bases aligning to TRBD2. The CDR3 is 16 amino acids. Trimming removed 5 bases from V and 4 bases from J; junction bases left unmatched: 4. Germline values: CDR1 SEHNR, CDR2 FQNEAQ (reference sequence). The CDR3 DNA follows: TGTGCCAGCAGCCCGGGACTAGCGGGGGGTTCAGATACGCAGTATTTT. Its translation: CASSPGLAGGSDTQYF.

This clonotype was detected ten times or more. This chain uses TRBV6-5 with TRBJ1-1; TRBD1 aligns across 8 bases. V lost 6 bases, J lost 4 bases, and 10 bases stayed unmatched. The germline CDR1 and CDR2 sequences are MNHEY and SVGAGI. This CDR3 spans 15 amino acids. Here the CDR3 reads CASRAIRTGLTEAFF. The DNA of the CDR3 is TGTGCCAGCAGGGCGATTAGGACAGGGCTCACTGAAGCTTTCTTT.

This clonotype was recorded many times. V usage is TRBV11-2 and J usage is TRBJ1-6; D uncertain. Germline CDR1 and CDR2: SGHAT and FQNNGV. Trimming left V 4 bases short and J 10 bases short, with 11 bases between. This CDR3 has 13 amino acids. CDR3 residues: CASSSRAASPLHF. The CDR3 nucleotides read TGTGCCAGCAGCTCCAGAGCGGCATCACCCCTCCACTTT.